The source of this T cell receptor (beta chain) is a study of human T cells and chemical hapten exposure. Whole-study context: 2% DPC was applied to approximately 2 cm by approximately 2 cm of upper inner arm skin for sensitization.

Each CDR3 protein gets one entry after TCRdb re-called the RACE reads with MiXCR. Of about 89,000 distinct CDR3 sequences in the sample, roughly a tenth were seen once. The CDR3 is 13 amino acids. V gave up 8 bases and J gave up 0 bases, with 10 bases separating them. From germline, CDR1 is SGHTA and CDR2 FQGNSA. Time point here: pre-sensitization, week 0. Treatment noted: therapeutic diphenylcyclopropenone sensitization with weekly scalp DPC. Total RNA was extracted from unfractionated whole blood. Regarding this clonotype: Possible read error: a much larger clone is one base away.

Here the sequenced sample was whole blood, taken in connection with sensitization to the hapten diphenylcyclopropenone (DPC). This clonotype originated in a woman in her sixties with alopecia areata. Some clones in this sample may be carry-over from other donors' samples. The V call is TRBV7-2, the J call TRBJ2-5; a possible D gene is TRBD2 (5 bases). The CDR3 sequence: CASGDGNQETQYF. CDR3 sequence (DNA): TGTGCCAGCGGCGACGGGAACCAAGAGACCCAGTACTTC.